Listed here is a single T cell receptor beta chain. These data originate in a study of blood T cell repertoires in COVID-19. On the study more broadly: Sites across the United States, Italy and Spain contributed samples from acute and convalescent COVID-19. The cDNA or gDNA used as material had been derived from T cells, B-cell-depleted T cells, or PBMCs.

Original processing notes: Amplification from reference gene primers served as the basis for estimated nucleated cell counts. Profiling relied on immunoSEQ multiplex PCR, and the TCRdb table lists in-frame clones only, not all of them. V and J calls plus clone size are reproduced from that table; the DNA served to infer D and trimming. The table records approximately 90,000 clones, 75% to 90% of them present only once. This clonotype was obtained from a woman older than 75 with active or convalescent COVID-19. Sequencing was carried out using peripheral blood.

CDR3 sequence reads: CSASTGGNVETQYF. The DNA for the CDR3 is TGCAGTGCTAGTACAGGTGGCAACGTGGAGACCCAGTACTTC. The genes are TRBV20-1 and TRBJ2-5, with D perhaps TRBD1 (5 bases). The CDR3 loop spans 14 amino acids. Germline CDR1 reads DFQATT; CDR2 reads SNEGSKA (reference sequence). Trimming cost V 3 bases and J 5 bases, with 16 bases left between them.